The rows below give T cell receptor beta chains drawn from one sample of a study of blood T cell dynamics during melanoma immunotherapy. Generated by immunoSEQ multiplex PCR, the TCRdb table keeps only in-frame clones and is missing some. Altogether over 4,500 clones are present, around 84% being singletons, with the ten largest covering roughly 18%. Material: blood, obtained from a patient treated with checkpoint blockade. These receptors came from a human donor with melanoma. Both conserved end residues are part of each CDR3. A D gene is named only where the DNA matches it firmly. Clone size, where shown, is once, few, many, or a class for clones that have expanded.

.,TRBV28,TRBJ2-6,.,CASAPGFSANVLTF,TGTGCCAGCGCCCCAGGGTTCTCGGCCAACGTCCTGACTTTC
.,TRBV2,TRBJ2-2,.,CARRTPGELFF,TGTGCCAGGCGGACTCCCGGGGAGCTGTTTTTT
TRBD2,TRBV4-3,TRBJ2-2,.,CASSQWLAGGSGELFF,TGCGCCAGCAGCCAATGGTTAGCGGGAGGGTCCGGGGAGCTGTTTTTT
.,TRBV6-1,TRBJ2-7,.,CASSEGWLSSYEQYF,TGTGCCAGCAGTGAAGGGTGGTTGAGCTCCTACGAGCAGTACTTC
.,TRBV11-3,TRBJ2-3,.,CASSPGTASGSDTQYF,TGTGCCAGCAGCCCGGGGACCGCCTCCGGGTCAGATACGCAGTATTTT
.,TRBV11-2,TRBJ2-5,once,CASSPVGTHQETQYF,TGTGCCAGCAGCCCAGTCGGGACTCACCAAGAGACCCAGTACTTC
TRBD1,TRBV5-1,TRBJ2-7,.,CASSLGDSSYEQYF,TGCGCCAGCAGCTTGGGGGACAGCTCCTACGAGCAGTACTTC
.,TRBV5-6,TRBJ2-3,.,CASSPAWASFFGDTQYF,TGTGCCAGCAGCCCAGCGTGGGCTAGTTTTTTTGGAGATACGCAGTATTTT
.,TRBV19,TRBJ2-3,once,CASSNSATQYF,TGTGCCAGTAGTAACTCGGCTACGCAGTATTTT
.,TRBV30,TRBJ2-3,.,CAWSVRGGHGDTQYF,TGTGCCTGGAGTGTACGTGGGGGGCATGGAGATACGCAGTATTTT
TRBD2,TRBV11-2,TRBJ2-1,.,CASSHPGLSSYNEQFF,TGTGCCAGCAGCCACCCGGGACTAAGCTCCTACAATGAGCAGTTCTTC
TRBD2,TRBV18,TRBJ2-1,.,CASSPFGLADNEQFF,TGTGCCAGCTCACCATTCGGACTAGCGGACAATGAGCAGTTCTTC
TRBD2,TRBV10-3,TRBJ2-1,.,CAISAPGTSGREQFF,TGTGCCATCAGTGCCCCCGGGACTAGCGGTCGTGAGCAGTTCTTC
TRBD1,TRBV5-1,TRBJ2-2,.,CASSNRTGITGELFF,TGCGCCAGCAGCAACCGGACAGGGATCACCGGGGAGCTGTTTTTT
.,TRBV10-3,TRBJ2-2,.,CASTLGGNLGTGELFF,TGTGCCTCCACCTTGGGCGGGAACTTGGGCACCGGGGAGCTGTTTTTT
.,TRBV4-1,TRBJ2-7,once,CASSQDPRLPSSYEQYF,TGCGCCAGCAGCCAAGATCCAAGGCTACCGAGCTCCTACGAGCAGTACTTC
.,TRBV11-2,TRBJ2-5,.,CASSQRSSGAQETQYF,TGTGCCAGCAGCCAGCGGTCCAGTGGGGCTCAAGAGACCCAGTACTTC
TRBD2,TRBV4-1,TRBJ2-3,once,CASSHQLAATDTQYF,TGCGCCAGCAGCCACCAGCTAGCGGCCACAGATACGCAGTATTTT
TRBD2,TRBV28,TRBJ2-1,.,CASSQRSGLGNEQFF,TGTGCCAGCAGCCAAAGATCGGGACTAGGGAATGAGCAGTTCTTC
TRBD2,TRBV5-1,TRBJ2-1,.,CASGAGVNEQFF,TGCGCCAGCGGAGCGGGAGTGAATGAGCAGTTCTTC
.,TRBV11-3,TRBJ2-7,.,CASSFGLRIYEQYF,TGTGCCAGCAGCTTTGGACTACGAATCTACGAGCAGTACTTC
.,TRBV30,TRBJ2-5,.,CAWSPPSKGPETQYF,TGTGCCTGGAGTCCCCCTTCTAAGGGACCAGAGACCCAGTACTTC
.,TRBV13,TRBJ1-5,.,CASSLQGAVNQPQHF,TGTGCCAGCAGCTTACAGGGAGCCGTCAATCAGCCCCAGCATTTT
TRBD2,TRBV18,TRBJ2-1,.,CASSPRGGSFGNEQFF,TGTGCCAGCTCACCACGGGGCGGGAGTTTCGGAAATGAGCAGTTCTTC
.,TRBV10-3,TRBJ1-2,few,CAIGGLSGYGYTF,TGTGCCATCGGGGGGCTATCGGGCTATGGCTACACCTTC
.,TRBV6-1,TRBJ1-5,few,CASSGLQFVPQHF,TGTGCCAGCAGCGGACTACAGTTTGTCCCCCAGCATTTT
TRBD1,TRBV19,TRBJ1-2,.,CASRPDRANYGYTF,TGTGCCAGTAGGCCGGACAGGGCAAACTATGGCTACACCTTC
TRBD2,TRBV9,TRBJ2-1,.,CASSPRPWTSSYNEQFF,TGTGCCAGCAGCCCACGACCGTGGACTAGCTCCTACAATGAGCAGTTCTTC
.,TRBV28,TRBJ2-6,.,CASNSPGANVLTF,TGTGCCAGCAATTCCCCTGGGGCCAACGTCCTGACTTTC